This TCR beta chain originates from a study of blood T cells in healthy people across ages. Aged about 6 to 95, donors were systemically healthy Caucasians from Russia. Then a second PCR, running about 6 to 12 cycles, was carried out with a sample-barcoded 5' primer and a J-beta primer mix. TCRdb re-called the 5' RACE reads through MiXCR, storing one row per CDR3 protein. The sample records around 1,000,000 distinct CDR3 sequences, less than 25% being singletons. Germline lookup yields CDR1 SGHAT and CDR2 FQNNGV. Between the trimmed V and J ends, which lost 4 bases and 1 base, there was a span of 11 bases. This CDR3 has 14 amino acids. This clonotype has just a few counts. The sample was also linked to a second study, of T cells of mothers and their children. That work contributes: A few healthy Caucasian mothers gave samples, and so did their six children. When mothers and children were related, their normalized repertoire overlap, which was always slightly higher, did not differ significantly from that of unrelated pairs.

Sequencing used blood. This TCR derives from a girl aged 2-10 years in good health. The rearrangement uses TRBV11-2 and TRBJ2-7; D is possibly TRBD2 (5 bases). CDR3 sequence: CASSSLLESYEQYF. In DNA, the CDR3 is TGTGCCAGCAGCTCTCTACTAGAGTCCTACGAGCAGTACTTC.